A selection of T cell receptor beta chains follows, all from one sample in a study of T cell changes during pregnancy in multiple sclerosis. TCRdb's copy holds only in-frame clones and misses some; the assay was immunoSEQ multiplex PCR. The sample records almost 65,000 clones, around 93% being singletons. Sequenced material: peripheral blood, taken in the first trimester of pregnancy. These receptor sequences come from a female donor with multiple sclerosis, enrolled in a pregnancy study. The CDR3 runs from the conserved cysteine through the conserved F or W. Each record gives: V gene, D gene, clone size, J gene, CDR3 DNA, CDR3 protein. The D gene is left open where the match is weak. Clone size appears in some rows only: once, few, many, or a class for an expanded clone.

TRBV7-2	NA	NA	TRBJ1-1	TGTGCCAGCAGCTCCGGGTGGGGCGGTGAAGCTTTCTTT	CASSSGWGGEAFF
TRBV28	TRBD1	NA	TRBJ2-1	TGTGCCAGCAGAACTCTGGACAGGTTCCCCTACAATGAGCAGTTCTTC	CASRTLDRFPYNEQFF
TRBV7-7	TRBD1	NA	TRBJ2-1	TGTGCTAGCAGCTTGGGGACAGGGGTCGAGCAGTTCTTC	CASSLGTGVEQFF
TRBV2	TRBD1	NA	TRBJ1-5	TGTGCCAGCAGTGGAATAGGGGGCGAGAGTGGGTCCCAGCATTTT	CASSGIGGESGSQHF
TRBV6-5	NA	NA	TRBJ2-4	TGTGCCAGCAGGGTCAACCAGGCCAAAAACATTCAGTACTTC	CASRVNQAKNIQYF
TRBV7-3	TRBD1	NA	TRBJ2-3	TGTGCCAGCAGCTTAACGGGGACAGGGGGCGGTGGCACAGATACGCAGTATTTT	CASSLTGTGGGGTDTQYF
TRBV9	NA	NA	TRBJ2-1	TGTGCCAGCTCCCCCCAGGCGAACCTCCGCCCCAATGAGCAGTTCTTC	CASSPQANLRPNEQFF
TRBV2	NA	once	TRBJ2-5	TGTGCCAGCAGTACAGGATGGGCCCCATCGGGTCAAGAGACCCAGTACTTC	CASSTGWAPSGQETQYF
TRBV11-3	NA	NA	TRBJ2-7	TGTGCCAGCAGCTCAGGGCTCTACGAGCAGTACTTC	CASSSGLYEQYF
TRBV2	TRBD1	NA	TRBJ1-1	TGTGCCAGCACCATTAGAACAGGGGACGCTGAAGCTTTCTTT	CASTIRTGDAEAFF
TRBV20-1	NA	NA	TRBJ2-1	TGCAGTGCCCGACTAGTCCATGAGCAGTTCTTC	CSARLVHEQFF
TRBV27	NA	NA	TRBJ1-2	TGTGCCAGCAGTTTTTCCCAGGGTGATGGCTACACCTTC	CASSFSQGDGYTF
TRBV2	NA	NA	TRBJ2-7	TGTGCCAGCAGTGGAACGGGAACCCACGAGCAGTACTTC	CASSGTGTHEQYF
TRBV5-1	TRBD1	NA	TRBJ1-2	TGCGCCAGCAGGCCGACAGGGCAGGATTATGGCTACACCTTC	CASRPTGQDYGYTF
TRBV4-2	TRBD2	NA	TRBJ2-1	TGTGCCAGCAGCCAAGATAGGACTAGCGGTTTCAATGAGCAGTTCTTC	CASSQDRTSGFNEQFF
TRBV7-9	NA	NA	TRBJ2-3	TGTGCCAGCAGCTCTCGGGTCCCGTCGACAGATACGCAGTATTTT	CASSSRVPSTDTQYF
TRBV5-4	TRBD2	NA	TRBJ2-1	TGTGCCAGCAGCCCCACAGCGGGAGTAGGTAATGAGCAGTTCTTC	CASSPTAGVGNEQFF
TRBV15	TRBD2	NA	TRBJ2-1	TGTGCCACCAGCAGGGCACCTCTAGCGGGATCCTACAATGAGCAGTTCTTC	CATSRAPLAGSYNEQFF
TRBV29-1	NA	NA	TRBJ1-2	TGCAGCGTTGAAGGGGTACGGGGGGCCGACTATGGCTACACCTTC	CSVEGVRGADYGYTF
TRBV21-1	NA	NA	TRBJ1-5	TGTGCCAGCAGCAAATGGGACAGGGAGAATAGCAATCAGCCCCAGCATTTT	CASSKWDRENSNQPQHF
TRBV6-1	NA	NA	TRBJ1-1	TGTGCCGCACAGGGAAACACTGAAGCTTTCTTT	CAAQGNTEAFF
TRBV9	TRBD1	NA	TRBJ2-7	TGTGCCAGCAGCGAGGGACAGGGGGGAACCTACGAGCAGTACTTC	CASSEGQGGTYEQYF
TRBV19	TRBD1	NA	TRBJ1-2	TGTGCCAGTAGTCCAGGGGGCTTAGACTATGGCTACACCTTC	CASSPGGLDYGYTF
TRBV5-4	NA	NA	TRBJ1-1	TGTGCCAGCAGTGGGGGTCAGGGGTGGGACACTGAAGCTTTCTTT	CASSGGQGWDTEAFF
TRBV6-5	NA	NA	TRBJ2-7	TGTGCCAGCAGCCCCAGGACAGCCTACGAGCAGTACTTC	CASSPRTAYEQYF
TRBV29-1	NA	NA	TRBJ2-1	TGCAGCGTTCGGGGGAGCTCCTACAATGAGCAGTTCTTC	CSVRGSSYNEQFF
TRBV27	NA	NA	TRBJ1-2	TGTGCCAGCAGTTTATCCCCCCTACGGGGCTACACCTTC	CASSLSPLRGYTF
TRBV6-6	NA	NA	TRBJ2-7	TGTGCCAGCAGGGCAGGGTCTTACGAGCAGTACTTC	CASRAGSYEQYF
TRBV6-1	NA	once	TRBJ2-7	TGTGCCAGCAGTGAACTATCAGGGGCAGAGGGCGAGCAGTACTTC	CASSELSGAEGEQYF
TRBV14	TRBD2	NA	TRBJ2-2	TGTGCCACCAGCGGGAGGGCCGCTAGAAACACCGGGGAGCTGTTTTTT	CATSGRAARNTGELFF
TRBV10-1	TRBD2	NA	TRBJ2-1	TGCGCCAGCAGTGAGACTAGCGGGGGGACCCTCAGGGCCTACAATGAGCAGTTCTTC	CASSETSGGTLRAYNEQFF